The 32 T cell receptor beta chains in this list originate from one sample, sequenced in a study of CD8 T cells in ankylosing spondylitis. TCRdb itself ran the 5' RACE reads through MiXCR, one entry per CDR3 protein. This sample carries about 400,000 distinct CDR3 sequences, 20% to 25% of them seen once, and the ten largest clones take under 15%. Sequencing was carried out using blood, either unsorted or a sorted T cell fraction (not recorded which). Source of these receptors: a male donor with ankylosing spondylitis or in good health (not recorded which).

This clonotype was observed a single time. The gene calls are TRBV9 and TRBJ2-1, with D perhaps TRBD1 or TRBD2 (5 bases each). The CDR3 loop spans 16 amino acids. V lost 3 bases and J 0 bases, leaving 13 bases between the germline ends. From germline, CDR1 is SGDLS and CDR2 YYNGEE. CDR3 nucleotide sequence: TGTGCCAGCAGCGCCGGGACGGGTAGCTCCTACAATGAGCAGTTCTTC. Encoded protein: CASSAGTGSSYNEQFF.

This chain uses TRBV6-6 with TRBJ1-2; the D is unclear. The V gene's germline CDR1 is MNHNY and CDR2 SVGAGI (reference sequence). Trimming cost V 6 bases and J 9 bases, with 14 bases left between them. This CDR3 contains 12 residues. The CDR3 sequence: CASSLGGMSYTF. CDR3 nucleotides: TGTGCCAGCAGCCTCGGTGGAATGAGCTACACCTTC.

This rearrangement joins TRBV7-9 to TRBJ2-3, with D tentatively TRBD2 (6 bases). V lost 6 bases to trimming and J lost 0 bases, with 7 bases between them. Germline loops: CDR1 SEHNR, CDR2 FQNEAQ (reference sequence). The CDR3 runs to 13 residues. CDR3 loop: CASRGGSTDTQYF. The DNA of the CDR3 is TGTGCCAGCAGGGGGGGAAGCACAGATACGCAGTATTTT.

The V gene is TRBV20-1, the J gene TRBJ1-5, with D uncertain. Germline V gene sequence: CDR1 DFQATT, CDR2 SNEGSKA (reference sequence). V was pared by 4 bases and J by 0 bases, with 10 bases between. This CDR3 has 14 residues. In nucleotides, the CDR3 is TGCAGTGCTACTGAGGACGGTAGCAATCAGCCCCAGCATTTT. This sequence encodes CSATEDGSNQPQHF.

The V gene is TRBV20-1, the J gene TRBJ2-5; maybe TRBD2 (5 bases). The germline V gene encodes CDR1 DFQATT and CDR2 SNEGSKA (reference sequence). V was shortened by 0 bases and J by 5 bases, with 19 bases between the two germline ends. This CDR3 comprises 16 residues. DNA of the CDR3: TGCAGTGCTAGAGATGCGGAGGCGGATGGTGGGGAGACCCAGTACTTC. Encoded protein: CSARDAEADGGETQYF.

This chain links TRBV24-1 with TRBJ2-3, with 11 bases aligning to TRBD2. The germline V gene encodes CDR1 KGHDR and CDR2 SFDVKD. This CDR3 has 17 residues. The J segment lost 0 bases and the V segment lost 1 base, leaving 2 bases of the junction unmatched. In DNA form, the CDR3 reads TGTGCCACCAGTGATTTACTAGCGGGGGCTAGCACAGATACGCAGTATTTT. Translated, it gives CATSDLLAGASTDTQYF.

The chain has TRBV2 and TRBJ2-2, with D perhaps assigned TRBD1 or TRBD2 (5 bases each). The CDR3 has 15 amino acids. V lost 1 base and J 4 bases, leaving 10 bases between the germline ends. Germline V gives CDR1 SNHLY, CDR2 FYNNEI. The DNA of the CDR3 is TGTGCCAGCAGTGAAGAGGCAGGGACCACCGGGGAGCTGTTTTTT. Encoded protein: CASSEEAGTTGELFF.

The chain has TRBV12-3 or TRBV12-4 and TRBJ1-2; no reliable D call. Trimming took off 4 bases at V and 2 bases at J, with 5 bases between the two ends. This CDR3 spans 12 amino acids. The CDR3 sequence: CASSSPNYGYTF. DNA of the CDR3: TGTGCCAGCAGTTCCCCAAACTATGGCTACACCTTC.

A few counts support this clonotype. V usage is TRBV11-2 and J usage is TRBJ2-7; TRBD1 is a possible D gene (6 bases). Germline CDR1 reads SGHAT; CDR2 reads FQNNGV. CDR3 size: 14 residues. V gave up 1 base and J gave up 3 bases, with 10 bases separating them. The CDR3 nucleotides read TGTGCCAGCAGCTTAGGTGCAGGGGACTACGAGCAGTACTTC. Protein sequence: CASSLGAGDYEQYF. The full variable domain, rest sourced from reference TRBV11-2 and TRBJ2-7, is EAGVAQSPRYKIIEKRQSVAFWCNPISGHATLYWYQQILGQGPKLLIQFQNNGVVDDSQLPKDRFSAERLKGVDSTLKIQPAKLEDSAVYLCASSLGAGDYEQYFGPGTRLTVT.

This clonotype was counted a few times. The J gene is TRBJ2-7, the V gene TRBV4-1; D might be TRBD2 (5 bases). The length of the CDR3 is 16 residues. Germline values: CDR1 MGHRA, CDR2 YSYEKL. V was clipped by 2 bases and J by 6 bases, with 20 bases between them. DNA for the CDR3: TGCGCCAGCAGCCAATGGGTCGGGGAGCTCCCAGGCGAGCAGTACTTC. Amino acid sequence: CASSQWVGELPGEQYF.

The chain has TRBV12-3 or TRBV12-4 and TRBJ2-1; D is undetermined. With 8 bases removed from V and 0 bases from J, the gap between germline ends came to 20 bases. The CDR3 has 17 amino acids. Here the CDR3 reads CASSRQPDRSSYNEQFF. The CDR3 nucleotides read TGTGCCAGCTCTAGGCAACCCGACCGAAGCTCCTACAATGAGCAGTTCTTC.

The CDR3 region is CASSLSEHLGYTF. CDR3 coding DNA: TGTGCCAGCAGCTTGTCAGAGCACCTTGGCTACACCTTC. This chain uses TRBV7-9 with TRBJ1-2; D gene uncertain. CDR3 size: 13 residues. Germline V gene sequence: CDR1 SEHNR, CDR2 FQNEAQ (reference sequence). Trimming cost V 3 bases and J 7 bases, with 12 bases left between them.

This clonotype came up a few times. The chain carries TRBV12-5 and TRBJ2-7, with no clear D. Germline lookup yields CDR1 LGHNT and CDR2 FRNRAP. This CDR3 has 13 residues. Between the trimmed V and J ends, which lost 1 base and 5 bases, there was a span of 9 bases. CDR3 nucleotides: TGTGCTAGTGGTTTGGACCTCGCGGACGAGCAGTACTTC. It encodes CASGLDLADEQYF.

This clonotype was seen repeatedly, ten times or more. The V and J genes are TRBV12-3 or TRBV12-4 and TRBJ2-7; D is undetermined. V lost 3 bases, J lost 1 base, and 7 bases lay in between. This CDR3 spans 13 amino acids. The CDR3 nucleotides read TGTGCCAGCAGTTTTGGCTTTTCCTACGAGCAGTACTTC. Translation: CASSFGFSYEQYF.

The chain combines TRBV7-8 with TRBJ2-7; TRBD1 agrees at 7 bases. This CDR3 comprises 15 residues. The trim removed 5 bases at V and 0 bases at J, leaving 7 bases unmatched. Germline values: CDR1 SGHVS, CDR2 FQNEAQ. This CDR3 reads CASSPSQGSSYEQYF. Written as DNA, the CDR3 is TGTGCCAGCAGCCCCTCACAGGGGAGCTCCTACGAGCAGTACTTC.

The chain employs TRBV12-3 or TRBV12-4 and TRBJ2-5, with 7 bases lining up with TRBD2. The CDR3 spans 14 residues. The V segment lost 6 bases and the J segment 0 bases; nucleotides outside the gene matches: 4. The CDR3 DNA reads as TGTGCCAGCAGGGCACGGGGGGACCAAGAGACCCAGTACTTC. It translates to CASRARGDQETQYF.

This clonotype has just a few counts. The chain combines TRBV12-3 or TRBV12-4 with TRBJ2-1; TRBD1 aligns across 10 bases. The V and J ends lost 3 bases and 7 bases, in that order; junction bases with no gene match: 6. This CDR3 has 15 amino acids. This CDR3 is CASSFTGQGTNEQFF. The CDR3 DNA follows: TGTGCCAGCAGTTTTACGGGACAGGGGACGAATGAGCAGTTCTTC.

This clonotype was counted only a few times. The chain has TRBV29-1 and TRBJ1-3; weak D call: TRBD1 (5 bases). V lost 7 bases and J 2 bases, leaving 15 bases between the germline ends. This CDR3 is 14 amino acids long. Germline V gene data show CDR1 as SQVTM and CDR2 as ANQGSEA. The CDR3 region has the DNA TGCAGCGCCGTTGCCTGGGGGACTGGAAACACCATATATTTT. It is translated as CSAVAWGTGNTIYF.

The chain couples TRBV5-1 to TRBJ2-3, with 15 bases aligning to TRBD2. Trimming at V came to 4 bases and at J to 5 bases, leaving 5 bases not matched to a gene. This CDR3 is built from 16 residues. Looked up from germline, CDR1 is SGHRS and CDR2 is YFSETQ. Here the CDR3 reads CASSRTSGGEIDTQYF. In DNA form, the CDR3 reads TGCGCCAGCAGCAGGACTAGCGGGGGGGAAATAGATACGCAGTATTTT. The full variable domain, in which reference TRBV5-1 and TRBJ2-3 provide the parts outside the CDR3, is KAGVTQTPRYLIKTRGQQVTLSCSPISGHRSVSWYQQTPGQGLQFLFEYFSETQRNKGNFPGRFSGRQFSNSRSEMNVSTLELGDSALYLCASSRTSGGEIDTQYFGPGTRLTVL.

This clonotype was recorded only once. J is TRBJ2-3 and V is TRBV3-1; D remains unclear. Germline CDR1 is LGHDT and CDR2 is YNNKEL (reference sequence). Trimming removed 0 bases at V and 3 bases at J, with 16 bases between. This CDR3 comprises 17 residues. The chain's CDR3 is CASSQDGLGRLTDTQYF. The DNA of the CDR3 is TGTGCCAGCAGCCAAGATGGGTTGGGCAGACTGACAGATACGCAGTATTTT.

This clonotype was found a few times. The chain combines TRBV29-1 with TRBJ1-1; D perhaps matches TRBD1 (6 bases). CDR1 is SQVTM and CDR2 is ANQGSEA in the germline V gene. The V gene lost 0 bases and the J gene lost 3 bases, with 11 bases spanning the gap. The CDR3 spans 14 residues. The CDR3 nucleotides are TGCAGCGTTGAAGATCAGGCAGGGGACACTGAAGCTTTCTTT. Its protein is CSVEDQAGDTEAFF.

This chain connects TRBV10-3 to TRBJ2-1, with 8 bases fitting TRBD1. The CDR3 sequence is 15 residues long. CDR1 is ENHRY and CDR2 is SYGVKD in the germline V gene. Germline trimming cut 7 bases from V and 6 bases from J; bases unmatched to any gene: 11. The CDR3 coding sequence is TGTGCCATCACCGTTGAGGACAGGGTTTCCAATGAGCAGTTCTTC. The encoded protein is CAITVEDRVSNEQFF.

This chain uses TRBV12-3 or TRBV12-4 with TRBJ2-5, with D unresolved. The CDR3 has 15 amino acids. V was cut by 6 bases and J by 1 base, with 15 bases left in between. The CDR3 region has the DNA TGTGCCAGCAGCCCGGTGGCTTTGACCCAAGAGACCCAGTACTTC. It is translated as CASSPVALTQETQYF.

This chain uses TRBV29-1 with TRBJ1-2; D is possibly TRBD1 (6 bases). Germline CDR1 reads SQVTM; CDR2 reads ANQGSEA. Trimming cost V 6 bases and J 7 bases, with 12 bases left between them. The CDR3 is 11 residues long. As DNA, the CDR3 is TGCAGCGTCAGGACAGATTCTGGCTACACCTTC. Its translation: CSVRTDSGYTF. The whole variable domain, remainder taken from reference TRBV29-1 and TRBJ1-2, is SAVISQKPSRDICQRGTSLTIQCQVDSQVTMMFWYRQQPGQSLTLIATANQGSEATYESGFVIDKFPISRPNLTFSTLTVSNMSPEDSSIYLCSVRTDSGYTFGSGTRLTVV.

The chain uses TRBV14 and TRBJ2-5; D is unresolved. This CDR3 comprises 14 residues. Trimming took off 4 bases at V and 3 bases at J, with 12 bases between the two ends. Per germline, CDR1 SGHDN and CDR2 FVKESK. CDR3 nucleotide sequence: TGTGCCAGCAGCCCCTTACAAGTAGAAGAGACCCAGTACTTC. Protein product: CASSPLQVEETQYF.

This clonotype occurred a few times. The chain joins TRBV12-3 or TRBV12-4 to TRBJ2-3; weak D call: TRBD1 (5 bases). Trimming took 6 bases from V and 2 from J, leaving 12 bases between them. The CDR3 has 14 amino acids. The DNA of the CDR3 is TGTGCCAGCAGCACCTGGACAACCACAGATACGCAGTATTTT. Encoded protein: CASSTWTTTDTQYF.

The chain combines TRBV27 with TRBJ1-1; TRBD1 might be the D (5 bases). CDR1 MNHEY and CDR2 SMNVEV come from the germline V gene (reference sequence). The CDR3 loop spans 14 amino acids. Between the trimmed V and J ends, which lost 3 bases and 5 bases, there was a span of 13 bases. The CDR3 DNA is TGTGCCAGCAGTTTTTACCGGGACGGAACTGAAGCTTTCTTT. Its translation is CASSFYRDGTEAFF.

This clonotype was seen only a few times. The rearrangement links TRBV6-1 to TRBJ1-1, with 7 positions matching TRBD1. Unmatched junction bases numbered 10, after V lost 5 bases and J lost 4 bases. The CDR3 covers 15 residues. Germline V gene lookup returns CDR1 MNHNS and CDR2 SASEGT. The CDR3 here is CASSPQGGGITEAFF. Here the CDR3 DNA reads TGTGCCAGCAGTCCGCAGGGGGGGGGTATCACTGAAGCTTTCTTT.

This clonotype was seen at least ten times. V and J are TRBV29-1 and TRBJ2-1; TRBD1 agrees at 9 bases. The trim removed 0 bases at V and 13 bases at J, leaving 10 bases unmatched. The V gene's germline CDR1 is SQVTM and CDR2 ANQGSEA. This CDR3 contains 14 residues. As DNA, the CDR3 is TGCAGCGTTGAAGAGGGCACAGGGGGCTTAATCCAGTTCTTC. It translates to CSVEEGTGGLIQFF.

This clonotype was counted a few times. This chain uses TRBV28 with TRBJ2-5; D is unclear. The CDR3 consists of 16 residues. V lost 6 bases and J 3 bases, leaving 20 bases between the germline ends. In germline, CDR1 is MDHEN, CDR2 SYDVKM. CDR3: CASSPFGPLGEETQYF. The CDR3 region has the DNA TGTGCCAGCAGCCCTTTTGGCCCTCTAGGAGAAGAGACCCAGTACTTC.

There are a few counts of this clonotype. The rearrangement joins TRBV5-5 to TRBJ2-3, with D perhaps assigned TRBD1 or TRBD2 (5 bases each). The length of the CDR3 is 15 residues. Germline CDR1 and CDR2: SGHKS and YYEKEE (reference sequence). The V end was cut by 4 bases, the J end by 0 bases, with 12 bases between. The CDR3 nucleotides read TGTGCCAGCAGCCCAGAGGGGCGTAGCACAGATACGCAGTATTTT. Translation: CASSPEGRSTDTQYF.

V and J are TRBV28 and TRBJ1-2, with D maybe TRBD1 (5 bases). Trimming removed 5 bases from V and 5 bases from J, with 18 bases in between. Germline V gene lookup returns CDR1 MDHEN and CDR2 SYDVKM. This CDR3 comprises 15 residues. The CDR3 nucleotides are TGTGCCAGCAGTCCGCTGGGGGGTCACTTATATGGCTACACCTTC. Protein sequence: CASSPLGGHLYGYTF.